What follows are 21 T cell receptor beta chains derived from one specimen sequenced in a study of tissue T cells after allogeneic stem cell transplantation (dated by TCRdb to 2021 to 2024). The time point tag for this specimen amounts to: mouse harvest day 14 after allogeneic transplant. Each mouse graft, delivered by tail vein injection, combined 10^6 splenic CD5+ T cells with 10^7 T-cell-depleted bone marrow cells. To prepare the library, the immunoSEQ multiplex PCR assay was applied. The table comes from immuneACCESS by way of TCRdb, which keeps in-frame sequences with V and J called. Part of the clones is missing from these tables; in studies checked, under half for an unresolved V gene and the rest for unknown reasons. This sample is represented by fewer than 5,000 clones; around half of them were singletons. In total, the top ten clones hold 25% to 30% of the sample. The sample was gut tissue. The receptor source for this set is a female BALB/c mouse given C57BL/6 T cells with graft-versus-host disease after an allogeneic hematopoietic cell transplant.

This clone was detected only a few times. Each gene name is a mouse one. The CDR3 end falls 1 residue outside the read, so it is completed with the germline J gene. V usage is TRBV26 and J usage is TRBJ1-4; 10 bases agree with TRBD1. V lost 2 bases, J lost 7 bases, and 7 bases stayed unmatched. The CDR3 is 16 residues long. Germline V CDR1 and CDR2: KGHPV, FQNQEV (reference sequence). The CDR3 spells CASSLKTGGASERLFF. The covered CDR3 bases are TGTGCCAGCAGTCTGAAGACAGGGGGCGCGTCCGAAAGATTATTT.

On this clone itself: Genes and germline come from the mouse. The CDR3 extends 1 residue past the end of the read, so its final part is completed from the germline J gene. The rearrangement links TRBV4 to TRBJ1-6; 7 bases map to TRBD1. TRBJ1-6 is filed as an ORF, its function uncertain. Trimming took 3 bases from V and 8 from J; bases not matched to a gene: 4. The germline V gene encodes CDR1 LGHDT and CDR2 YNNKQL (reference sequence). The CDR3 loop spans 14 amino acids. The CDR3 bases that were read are TGTGCCAGCAGCTACAGGGGGAGGGATTCGCCCCTCTAC. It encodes CASSYRGRDSPLY. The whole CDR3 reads CASSYRGRDSPLYF.

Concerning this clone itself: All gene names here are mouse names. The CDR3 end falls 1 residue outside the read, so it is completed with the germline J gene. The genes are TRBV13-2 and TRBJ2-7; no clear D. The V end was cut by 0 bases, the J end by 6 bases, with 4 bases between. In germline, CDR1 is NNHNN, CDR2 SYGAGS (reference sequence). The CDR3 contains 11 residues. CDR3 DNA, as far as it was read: TGTGCCAGCGGTGATGACGGTGAACAGTAC. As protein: CASGDDGEQY. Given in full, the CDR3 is CASGDDGEQYF.

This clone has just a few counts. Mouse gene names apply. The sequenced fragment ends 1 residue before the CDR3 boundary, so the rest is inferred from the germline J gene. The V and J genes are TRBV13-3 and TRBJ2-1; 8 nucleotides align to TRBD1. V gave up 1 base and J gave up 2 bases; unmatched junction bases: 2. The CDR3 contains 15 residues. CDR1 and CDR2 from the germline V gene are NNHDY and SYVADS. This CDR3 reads CASSDRRGHYAEQFF. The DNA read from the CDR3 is TGTGCCAGCAGTGATCGCAGGGGGCACTATGCTGAGCAGTTC.

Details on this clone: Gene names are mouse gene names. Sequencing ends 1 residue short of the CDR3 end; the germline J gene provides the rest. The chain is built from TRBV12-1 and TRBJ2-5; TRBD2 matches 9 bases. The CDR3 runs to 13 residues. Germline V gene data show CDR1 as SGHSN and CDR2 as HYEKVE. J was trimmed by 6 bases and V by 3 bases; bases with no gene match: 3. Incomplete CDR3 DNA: TGTGCCAGCTCTACCGGGACTGGGGACACCCAGTAC. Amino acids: CASSTGTGDTQY. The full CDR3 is CASSTGTGDTQYF.

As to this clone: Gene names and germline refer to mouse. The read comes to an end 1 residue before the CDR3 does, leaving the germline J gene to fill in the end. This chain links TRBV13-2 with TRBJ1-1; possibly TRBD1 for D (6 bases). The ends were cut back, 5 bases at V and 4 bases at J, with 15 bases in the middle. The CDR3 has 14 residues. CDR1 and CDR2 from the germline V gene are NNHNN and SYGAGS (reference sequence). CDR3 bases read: TGTGCCAGCGGCGAGGGGGGGCAGATCACAGAAGTCTTC. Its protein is CASGEGGQITEVF. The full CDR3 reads CASGEGGQITEVFF.

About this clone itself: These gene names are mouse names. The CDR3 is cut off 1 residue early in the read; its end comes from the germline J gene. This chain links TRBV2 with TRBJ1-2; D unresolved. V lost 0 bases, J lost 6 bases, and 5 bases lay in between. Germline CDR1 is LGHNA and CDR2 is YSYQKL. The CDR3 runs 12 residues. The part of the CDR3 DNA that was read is TGTGCCAGCAGCCAAGACCGGGCCGACTACACC. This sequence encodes CASSQDRADYT. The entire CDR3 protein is CASSQDRADYTF.

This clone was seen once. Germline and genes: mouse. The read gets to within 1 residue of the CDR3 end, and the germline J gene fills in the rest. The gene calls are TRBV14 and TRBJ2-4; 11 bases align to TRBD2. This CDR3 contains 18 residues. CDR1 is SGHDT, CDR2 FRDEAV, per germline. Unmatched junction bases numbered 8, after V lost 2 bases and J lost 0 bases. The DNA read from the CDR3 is TGTGCCAGCAGTTTATCGGGGGGACTGGGGGTTAGTCAAAACACCTTGTAC. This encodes CASSLSGGLGVSQNTLY. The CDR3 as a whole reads CASSLSGGLGVSQNTLYF.

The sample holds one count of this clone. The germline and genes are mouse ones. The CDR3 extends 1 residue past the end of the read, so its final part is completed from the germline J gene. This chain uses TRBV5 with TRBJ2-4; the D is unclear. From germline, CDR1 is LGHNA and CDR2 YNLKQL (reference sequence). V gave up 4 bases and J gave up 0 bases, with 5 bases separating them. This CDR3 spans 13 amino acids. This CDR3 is CASSLLSQNTLYF. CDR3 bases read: TGTGCCAGCAGCCTCCTTAGTCAAAACACCTTGTAC.

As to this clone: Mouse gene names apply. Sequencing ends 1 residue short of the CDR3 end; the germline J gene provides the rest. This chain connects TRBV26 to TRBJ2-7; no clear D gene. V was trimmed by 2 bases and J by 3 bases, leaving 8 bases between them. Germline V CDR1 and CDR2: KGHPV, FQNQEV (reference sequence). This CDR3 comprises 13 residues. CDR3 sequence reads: CASSLPQNYEQYF. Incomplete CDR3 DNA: TGTGCCAGCAGTCTGCCGCAGAACTATGAACAGTAC.

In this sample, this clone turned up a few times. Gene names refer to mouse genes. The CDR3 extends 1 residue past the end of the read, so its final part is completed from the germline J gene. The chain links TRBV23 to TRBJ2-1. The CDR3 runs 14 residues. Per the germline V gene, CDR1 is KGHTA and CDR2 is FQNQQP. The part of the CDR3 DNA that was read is TGCTCCAGCAGTCAAAGGGAGAACTATGCTGAGCAGTTC. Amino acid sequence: CSSSQRENYAEQF. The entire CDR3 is CSSSQRENYAEQFF.

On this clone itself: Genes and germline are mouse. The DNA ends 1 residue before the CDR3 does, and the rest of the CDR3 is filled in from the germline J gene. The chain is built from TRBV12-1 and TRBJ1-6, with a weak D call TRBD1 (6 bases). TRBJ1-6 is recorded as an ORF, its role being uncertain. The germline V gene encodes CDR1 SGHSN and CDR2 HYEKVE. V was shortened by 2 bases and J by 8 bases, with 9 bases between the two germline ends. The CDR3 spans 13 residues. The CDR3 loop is CASSPDSYSPLYF. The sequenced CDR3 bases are TGTGCCAGCTCTCCGGACAGTTATTCGCCCCTCTAC.

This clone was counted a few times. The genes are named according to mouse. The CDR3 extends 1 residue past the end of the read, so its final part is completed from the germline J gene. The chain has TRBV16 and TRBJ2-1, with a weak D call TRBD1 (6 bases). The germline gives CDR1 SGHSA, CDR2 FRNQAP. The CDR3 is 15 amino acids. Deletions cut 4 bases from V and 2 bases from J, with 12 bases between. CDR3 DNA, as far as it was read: TGTGCAAGCAGCTCCAGGGGTGGAGACTATGCTGAGCAGTTC. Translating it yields CASSSRGGDYAEQF. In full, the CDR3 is CASSSRGGDYAEQFF.

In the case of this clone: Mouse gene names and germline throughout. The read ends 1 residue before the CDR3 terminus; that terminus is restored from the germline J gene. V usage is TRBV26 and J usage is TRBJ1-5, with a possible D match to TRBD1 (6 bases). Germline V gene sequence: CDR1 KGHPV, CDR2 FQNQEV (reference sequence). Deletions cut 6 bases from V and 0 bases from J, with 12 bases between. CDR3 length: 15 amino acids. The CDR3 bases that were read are TGTGCCAGCAGCCGCGGGACATATAACAACCAGGCTCCGCTT. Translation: CASSRGTYNNQAPL. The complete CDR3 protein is CASSRGTYNNQAPLF.

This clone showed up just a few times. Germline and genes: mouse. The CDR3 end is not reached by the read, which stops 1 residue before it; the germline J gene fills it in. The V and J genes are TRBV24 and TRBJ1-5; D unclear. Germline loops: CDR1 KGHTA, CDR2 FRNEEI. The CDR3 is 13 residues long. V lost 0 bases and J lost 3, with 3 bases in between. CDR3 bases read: TGTGCCAGCAGTCTGTATGCCAACCAGGCTCCGCTT. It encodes CASSLYANQAPL. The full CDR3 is CASSLYANQAPLF.

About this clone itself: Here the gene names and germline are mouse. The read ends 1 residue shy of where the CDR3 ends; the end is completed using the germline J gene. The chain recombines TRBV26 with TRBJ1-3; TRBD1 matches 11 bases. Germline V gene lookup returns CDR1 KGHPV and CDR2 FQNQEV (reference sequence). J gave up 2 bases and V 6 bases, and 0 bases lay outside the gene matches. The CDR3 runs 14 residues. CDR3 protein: CASRDRGPGNTLYF. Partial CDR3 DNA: TGTGCCAGCAGGGACAGGGGGCCTGGAAATACGCTCTAT.

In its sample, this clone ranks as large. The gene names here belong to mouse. CDR3 loop: CSSSQYLGQINERLFF. CDR3 bases read: TGCTCCAGCAGTCAATATCTGGGACAGATCAACGAAAGATTATTT. This rearrangement joins TRBV23 to TRBJ1-4; the D call TRBD1 from the table was never checked on the DNA. The read terminates 1 residue ahead of where the CDR3 ends, so the germline J gene completes it. Germline V gene sequence: CDR1 KGHTA, CDR2 FQNQQP. The CDR3 is made up of 16 amino acids.

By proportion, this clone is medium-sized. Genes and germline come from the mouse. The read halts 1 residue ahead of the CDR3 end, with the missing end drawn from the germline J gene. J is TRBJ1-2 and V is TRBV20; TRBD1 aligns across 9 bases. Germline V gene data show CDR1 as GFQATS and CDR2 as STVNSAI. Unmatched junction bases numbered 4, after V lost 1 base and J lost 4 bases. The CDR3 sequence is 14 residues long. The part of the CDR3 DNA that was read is TGTGGTGCTAGGGGGACAGGGGTGGGCTCCGACTACACC. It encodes CGARGTGVGSDYT. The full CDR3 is CGARGTGVGSDYTF.

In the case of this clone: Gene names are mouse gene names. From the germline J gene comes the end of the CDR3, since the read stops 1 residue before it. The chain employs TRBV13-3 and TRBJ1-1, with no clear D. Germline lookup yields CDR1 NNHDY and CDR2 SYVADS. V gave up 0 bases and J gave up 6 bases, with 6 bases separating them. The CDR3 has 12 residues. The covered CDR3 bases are TGTGCCAGCAGTGATGCACGGCCAGAAGTCTTC. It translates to CASSDARPEVF. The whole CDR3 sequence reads CASSDARPEVFF.

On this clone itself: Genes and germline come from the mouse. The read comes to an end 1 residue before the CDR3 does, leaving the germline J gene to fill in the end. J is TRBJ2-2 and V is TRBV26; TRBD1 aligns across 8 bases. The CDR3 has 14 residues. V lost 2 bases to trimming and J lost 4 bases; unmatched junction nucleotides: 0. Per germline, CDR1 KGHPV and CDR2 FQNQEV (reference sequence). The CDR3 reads CASSLGQGTGQLYF. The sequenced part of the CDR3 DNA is TGTGCCAGCAGTCTGGGACAGGGCACCGGGCAGCTCTAC. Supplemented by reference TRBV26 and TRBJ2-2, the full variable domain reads NSKVIQTPRYLVKGQGQKAKMRCIPEKGHPVVFWYQQNKNNEFKFLINFQNQEVLQQIDMTEKRFSAECPSNSPCSLEIQSSEAGDSALYLCASSLGQGTGQLYFGEGSKLTVL.

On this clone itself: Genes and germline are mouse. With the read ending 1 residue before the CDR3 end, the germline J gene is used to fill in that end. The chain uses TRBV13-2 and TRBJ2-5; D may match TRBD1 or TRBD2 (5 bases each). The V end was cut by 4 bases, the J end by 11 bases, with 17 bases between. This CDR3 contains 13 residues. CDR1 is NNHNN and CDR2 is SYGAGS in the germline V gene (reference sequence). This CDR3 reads CASGRGRDYDQYF. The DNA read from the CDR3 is TGTGCCAGCGGTAGGGGACGCGACTATGACCAGTAC.